Each of the 20 T cell receptor beta chains below was sequenced from the same sample in a study of cytomegalovirus exposure and HLA in healthy donors. The PCR employed 60 Vbeta primers together with 13 Jbeta primers. Produced via immunoSEQ multiplex PCR; TCRdb's table is partial and in-frame only. Of some 110,000 clones in the sample, 82% were seen once. The sequenced sample consisted of PBMCs. The receptor set was obtained from a man under 40 in good health and CMV-seropositive.

V usage is TRBV6-6 and J usage is TRBJ1-4; D perhaps matches TRBD1 (5 bases). CDR1 is MNHNY, CDR2 SVGAGI, per germline (reference sequence). CDR3 size: 15 residues. The ends were cut back, 6 bases at V and 2 bases at J, with 13 bases in the middle. The CDR3 nucleotides are TGTGCCAGCAGCCCCGTCAGGGATACTAATGAAAAACTGTTTTTT. It yields the protein CASSPVRDTNEKLFF.

The rearrangement links TRBV19 to TRBJ2-3; 8 bases match TRBD2. The V and J ends lost 3 bases and 4 bases, in that order; junction bases with no gene match: 3. The CDR3 extends over 14 amino acids. Germline V gives CDR1 LNHDA, CDR2 SQIVND (reference sequence). CDR3 region: CASSIGREADTQYF. The CDR3, as DNA: TGTGCCAGTAGTATCGGGAGGGAGGCAGATACGCAGTATTTT. Together with reference TRBV19 and TRBJ2-3, the CDR3 gives the full variable domain: DGGITQSPKYLFRKEGQNVTLSCEQNLNHDAMYWYRQDPGQGLRLIYYSQIVNDFQKGDIAEGYSVSREKKESFPLTVTSAQKNPTAFYLCASSIGREADTQYFGPGTRLTVL.

This chain joins TRBV7-9 and TRBJ1-2, with D possibly TRBD1 on 6 matching bases. Germline V gives CDR1 SEHNR, CDR2 FQNEAQ (reference sequence). Trimming removed 0 bases from V and 2 bases from J, with 13 bases in between. CDR3 length: 16 residues. The CDR3 sequence: CASSLAGGGLNYGYTF. The CDR3 nucleotides are TGTGCCAGCAGCTTAGCGGGAGGGGGGCTCAACTATGGCTACACCTTC.

V is TRBV5-1 and J is TRBJ1-2, with 8 bases fitting TRBD1. This CDR3 comprises 12 residues. Germline trimming cut 4 bases from V and 7 bases from J; bases unmatched to any gene: 3. Germline lookup yields CDR1 SGHRS and CDR2 YFSETQ. The CDR3 loop reads CASSPGGSGYTF. For the CDR3, the DNA is TGCGCCAGCAGCCCAGGGGGCTCTGGCTACACCTTC.

This clone was seen just once. The chain has TRBV9 and TRBJ2-2; TRBD2 is a possible D gene (7 bases). V gave up 1 base and J gave up 4 bases, with 11 bases separating them. CDR1 and CDR2 from the germline V gene are SGDLS and YYNGEE. CDR3 size: 15 residues. The CDR3 reads CASSVRGGATGELFF. As DNA, the CDR3 is TGTGCCAGCAGCGTAAGGGGGGGGGCCACCGGGGAGCTGTTTTTT.

This chain uses TRBV10-3 with TRBJ2-1, with 7 bases identical to TRBD1. In germline, CDR1 is ENHRY, CDR2 SYGVKD. The CDR3 is 16 amino acids. Germline trimming cut 10 bases from V and 1 base from J; bases unmatched to any gene: 13. The CDR3 coding sequence is TGTGCCACCGTGGACCCGGGCAGGGGGTCCTACAATGAGCAGTTCTTC. Translated, it gives CATVDPGRGSYNEQFF.

The V gene is TRBV28, the J gene TRBJ1-1; possible D gene TRBD1, 5 bases. Germline-derived CDR1 and CDR2 are MDHEN and SYDVKM. Trimming cost V 5 bases and J 5 bases, with 12 bases left between them. The CDR3 has 13 residues. The CDR3 loop reads CASSPGGMTEAFF. Written as DNA, the CDR3 is TGTGCCAGCAGTCCGGGGGGTATGACTGAAGCTTTCTTT. Supplemented by reference TRBV28 and TRBJ1-1, the full variable domain reads DVKVTQSSRYLVKRTGEKVFLECVQDMDHENMFWYRQDPGLGLRLIYFSYDVKMKEKGDIPEGYSVSREKKERFSLILESASTNQTSMYLCASSPGGMTEAFFGQGTRLTVV.

The chain recombines TRBV6-5 with TRBJ1-1; TRBD1 aligns across 8 bases. The junction had 6 bases not matched to a gene; V was cut back by 6 bases and J by 3 bases. This CDR3 contains 14 residues. CDR1 is MNHEY and CDR2 is SVGAGI in the germline V gene. The CDR3 sequence is CASRPRQGYTEAFF. The CDR3 DNA reads as TGTGCCAGCAGGCCCCGACAGGGGTACACTGAAGCTTTCTTT.

The rearrangement uses TRBV5-1 and TRBJ1-1, with 10 bases that match TRBD1. The length of the CDR3 is 15 residues. Germline V gene data show CDR1 as SGHRS and CDR2 as YFSETQ. The V segment lost 1 base and the J segment 11 bases; nucleotides outside the gene matches: 11. The CDR3 reads CASSLSGQGRGRAFF. CDR3 nucleotide sequence: TGCGCCAGCAGCTTGTCGGGACAGGGGCGGGGGCGGGCTTTCTTT.

This chain uses TRBV5-1 with TRBJ2-5, with D possibly being TRBD2 (6 bases). The germline V gene encodes CDR1 SGHRS and CDR2 YFSETQ. Trimming took 2 bases from V and 5 from J, leaving 13 bases between them. The CDR3 has 14 amino acids. The CDR3 is CASSLLALGETQYF. The CDR3 coding sequence is TGCGCCAGCAGCTTACTAGCCCTCGGGGAGACCCAGTACTTC. Full variable domain (remainder filled in from reference TRBV5-1 and TRBJ2-5): KAGVTQTPRYLIKTRGQQVTLSCSPISGHRSVSWYQQTPGQGLQFLFEYFSETQRNKGNFPGRFSGRQFSNSRSEMNVSTLELGDSALYLCASSLLALGETQYFGPGTRLLVL.

This chain uses TRBV9 with TRBJ2-2; D unclear. The germline V gene has CDR1 SGDLS and CDR2 YYNGEE. The germline V and J ends were trimmed by 1 base and 6 bases, with 13 bases remaining between them. This CDR3 is 15 amino acids long. This CDR3 reads CASSVWLDGSGELFF. In nucleotides, the CDR3 is TGTGCCAGCAGCGTATGGCTAGATGGCTCCGGGGAGCTGTTTTTT.

This sequence joins TRBV5-1 and TRBJ1-4; D is possibly TRBD1 (6 bases). CDR1 SGHRS and CDR2 YFSETQ come from the germline V gene. The CDR3 contains 15 residues. The V end was cut by 1 base, the J end by 5 bases, with 12 bases between. The CDR3 DNA reads as TGCGCCAGCAGCTTGACAGGGAGGGGGAATGAAAAACTGTTTTTT. It yields the protein CASSLTGRGNEKLFF.

The genes are TRBV13 and TRBJ1-2; no clear D. The germline V and J ends were trimmed by 3 bases and 4 bases, with 12 bases remaining between them. The CDR3 extends over 14 amino acids. Germline CDR1 and CDR2: PRHDT and FYEKMQ (reference sequence). The CDR3 bases are TGTGCCAGCAGCTTTCGCGGTTCCGGCTATGGCTACACCTTC. As protein: CASSFRGSGYGYTF.

The chain carries TRBV9 and TRBJ2-7, with 10 nucleotides matching TRBD1. V shed 0 bases, J shed 3 bases, and the junction held 9 bases outside the gene matches. The CDR3 extends over 17 amino acids. Germline loops: CDR1 SGDLS, CDR2 YYNGEE. The DNA for the CDR3 is TGTGCCAGCAGCGTAGAGCTTGGGACAGGGGATGGCTACGAGCAGTACTTC. Translating it yields CASSVELGTGDGYEQYF.

The rearrangement links TRBV6-5 to TRBJ1-1; D unclear. The germline V gene encodes CDR1 MNHEY and CDR2 SVGAGI. The CDR3 has 13 residues. V was pared by 5 bases and J by 0 bases, with 7 bases between. CDR3 DNA sequence: TGTGCCAGCAGTATAAGCATGAACACTGAAGCTTTCTTT. Translating it yields CASSISMNTEAFF.

The rearrangement joins TRBV11-1 to TRBJ2-1; a weak D match, TRBD2 (6 bases). Germline values: CDR1 SGHAT, CDR2 FQDESV (reference sequence). The CDR3 sequence is 15 residues long. V was pared by 5 bases and J by 9 bases, with 20 bases between. CDR3 in DNA: TGTGCCAGCAGCGTCATAGGGACTGCACTGGGTGAGCAGTTCTTC. This gives the protein CASSVIGTALGEQFF.

This clone has a handful of counts. The chain carries TRBV15 and TRBJ2-1; TRBD2 aligns across 11 bases. The CDR3 sequence is 15 residues long. Germline V gene sequence: CDR1 LNHNV, CDR2 YYDKDF (reference sequence). V lost 4 bases, J lost 5 bases, and 4 bases stayed unmatched. The chain's CDR3 is CATSTGTSGHNEQFF. The CDR3 DNA is TGTGCCACCAGCACCGGGACTAGCGGCCACAATGAGCAGTTCTTC.

This sequence joins TRBV29-1 and TRBJ1-1, with TRBD1 matching 7 bases. V lost 8 bases and J lost 5; bases outside the gene matches: 14. The CDR3 spans 14 residues. Germline assignment: CDR1 SQVTM and CDR2 ANQGSEA. In nucleotides, the CDR3 is TGCAGCCACGTTGTATCAGGGGGTAGTACTGAAGCTTTCTTT. The encoded protein is CSHVVSGGSTEAFF.

The chain has TRBV12-5 and TRBJ2-6; 11 bases are shared with TRBD1. This CDR3 has 17 residues. Trimming took 7 bases from V and 2 from J; bases not matched to a gene: 7. Germline assignment: CDR1 LGHNT and CDR2 FRNRAP. The CDR3 is CASASGQGEAGANVLTF. The CDR3 DNA sequence: TGTGCTAGTGCCTCGGGACAGGGGGAAGCTGGGGCCAACGTCCTGACTTTC.

This rearrangement joins TRBV4-1 to TRBJ1-1; 7 bases agree with TRBD1. Per germline, CDR1 MGHRA and CDR2 YSYEKL. The J segment lost 4 bases and the V segment lost 4 bases, leaving 6 bases of the junction unmatched. The CDR3 covers 14 residues. CDR3 DNA sequence: TGCGCCAGCAGCCCGAGGGGGCCCAGCACTGAAGCTTTCTTT. It codes for CASSPRGPSTEAFF.